The T cell receptor beta chain described here comes from a study of cytomegalovirus exposure and HLA in healthy donors. Whole-study context: A previous analysis identified 117 million unique TCR beta sequences derived from about 180 million T cells. Study results and caveats: Later, an analysis found that common viral pathogens appeared to be linked with several of the most significant clusters.

The CDR3 has 15 residues. The germline V gene encodes CDR1 MNHEY and CDR2 SVGAGI. V was shortened by 1 base and J by 9 bases, with 17 bases between the two germline ends. Note on this clone: Its matching antigen is unknown.

60 Vbeta and 13 Jbeta primers were used in PCR. Sequenced by immunoSEQ multiplex PCR; TCRdb stores in-frame clones only, minus some. This repertoire shows hundreds of thousands of clones, roughly 70% found once; its top ten account for under 2.5%. The sample comprised PBMCs. The clonotype was recovered from a female donor in good health and CMV-seronegative. The chain links TRBV6-5 to TRBJ2-3; TRBD2 might be the D (5 bases). In DNA form, the CDR3 reads TGTGCCAGCAGTTACTGGGGTGGGAGCAGTCCAACGCAGTATTTT. Translation gives CASSYWGGSSPTQYF.